The clone carrying this TCR beta chain was observed a few times. What it binds is not known. These data come from a study of OX40 agonist ivuxolimab in advanced cancers. The assay was immunoSEQ multiplex PCR, and TCRdb's table has in-frame clones only and misses some. The sample comprises approximately 86,000 clones, approximately 90% of which are singletons, and more than 0.95% rests with the top ten. Blood was sampled at baseline, cycle 4 day 1, and cycle 7 day 1. Unmatched junction bases numbered 11, after V lost 4 bases and J lost 7 bases. Germline CDR1 and CDR2: SGHTA and FQGNSA. The CDR3 spans 15 residues. Study outcomes and limitations: It was not determined which antigens were specifically recognized by the peripheral T cells that had undergone clonal expansion. Among the nonresponders, some also had low normalized T-cell clonal expansion.

Sequencing used CD4+ or CD8+ T cells sorted from blood, obtained in a trial of the OX40 agonist ivuxolimab. The rearrangement links TRBV7-2 to TRBJ2-7; 9 bases line up with TRBD1. This sequence was found in an adult with an advanced solid tumor such as melanoma, head and neck, liver or kidney cancer. Written as DNA, the CDR3 is TGTGCCAGCAGCTGGTACAGGGGGCCTAGTTGGGAGCAGTACTTC. It translates to CASSWYRGPSWEQYF.